Described below is a single T cell receptor (beta chain) sequence and its context. Vbeta (60) and Jbeta (13) primers were used in the PCR. The assay was immunoSEQ multiplex PCR, and TCRdb's table has in-frame clones only and misses some. The ten top clones account for 1.3%, within a sample of 150,000 or so clones. Looked up from germline, CDR1 is SGHRS and CDR2 is YFSETQ. The CDR3 length is 16 residues. V shed 3 bases, J shed 1 base, and the junction held 5 bases outside the gene matches. This sample is part of a study of cytomegalovirus exposure and HLA in healthy donors. Sample: PBMCs. The TCR was taken from a woman aged 55-75 years in good health and CMV-seronegative. This rearrangement joins TRBV5-1 to TRBJ2-3; 10 bases match TRBD1. As DNA, the CDR3 is TGCGCCAGCAGCTACGGGGACAGGGGAGGCACAGATACGCAGTATTTT. Its protein is CASSYGDRGGTDTQYF. Full variable domain (remainder filled in from reference TRBV5-1 and TRBJ2-3): KAGVTQTPRYLIKTRGQQVTLSCSPISGHRSVSWYQQTPGQGLQFLFEYFSETQRNKGNFPGRFSGRQFSNSRSEMNVSTLELGDSALYLCASSYGDRGGTDTQYFGPGTRLTVL.